These 20 T cell receptor beta chains originate from one sample sequenced in a study of T cell repertoires in cytomegalovirus infection. Via MiXCR, TCRdb re-called the reads, giving one row per CDR3 protein. The sample shows fewer than 350,000 distinct CDR3 sequences, roughly 15% of them seen only once. Sample: PBMCs. All receptors come from a human donor in good health (CMV status not recorded). Some clones in this sample may be carry-over from other donors' samples.

This clonotype showed up many times. This chain links TRBV7-8 with TRBJ2-1; 10 positions match TRBD2. Germline V lookup: CDR1 SGHVS, CDR2 FQNEAQ. The CDR3 runs 16 residues. After removal of 2 bases from V and 12 bases from J, the junction contained 13 bases not matched to a gene. CDR3 DNA sequence: TGTGCCAGCAGCTTATATCTACTAGCGGGGCCCTATGGGCAGTTCTTC. Protein: CASSLYLLAGPYGQFF.

This clonotype showed up just a few times. This sequence joins TRBV2 and TRBJ1-1; D may be TRBD1 (6 bases). Germline V gene lookup returns CDR1 SNHLY and CDR2 FYNNEI. The CDR3 totals 15 residues. With 4 bases removed from V and 4 bases from J, the gap between germline ends came to 16 bases. The CDR3 sequence is CASSVRLPRGTEAFF. In DNA, the CDR3 is TGTGCCAGCAGTGTGCGACTCCCCAGGGGCACTGAAGCTTTCTTT.

This clonotype came up a few times. The chain uses TRBV20-1 and TRBJ2-5; D remains ambiguous. This CDR3 has 14 amino acids. V was clipped by 0 bases and J by 9 bases, with 17 bases between them. The germline V gene encodes CDR1 DFQATT and CDR2 SNEGSKA (reference sequence). Here the CDR3 DNA reads TGCAGTGCTAGAGATAGGGTCTTACTCCGGGCCCAGTACTTC. Protein: CSARDRVLLRAQYF.

This clonotype was recorded a few times. The chain is built from TRBV4-2 and TRBJ2-5; 9 nucleotides agree with TRBD2. V trimming: 4 bases; J trimming: 1 base; junction bases outside the gene matches: 13. The CDR3 has 18 amino acids. Germline V gene lookup returns CDR1 LGHNA and CDR2 YNFKEQ. The CDR3 DNA follows: TGTGCCAGCAGCCCCCTGGCTAGCGGGGAAAGGGGCCAAGAGACCCAGTACTTC. Protein sequence: CASSPLASGERGQETQYF.

This clonotype was seen only a few times. The chain links TRBV20-1 to TRBJ1-1; TRBD1 is a possible D gene (5 bases). There are 13 residues in the CDR3. The V and J ends lost 3 bases and 4 bases respectively, with 12 bases between them. Germline V gene data show CDR1 as DFQATT and CDR2 as SNEGSKA (reference sequence). CDR3 nucleotide sequence: TGCAGTGCTAGTCCGGGGAGGGGCACTGAAGCTTTCTTT. It yields the protein CSASPGRGTEAFF.

This clonotype was seen many times. The chain joins TRBV6-5 to TRBJ1-1; D gene ambiguous. Germline CDR1 MNHEY, CDR2 SVGAGI. V lost 1 base and J lost 1, with 7 bases in between. The CDR3 has 14 amino acids. The CDR3 DNA follows: TGTGCCAGCAGTTACTATCTGGAGAACACTGAAGCTTTCTTT. Protein: CASSYYLENTEAFF.

There are a few counts of this clonotype. The chain combines TRBV11-2 with TRBJ1-4; D is possibly TRBD1 (6 bases). V was pared by 5 bases and J by 8 bases, with 15 bases between. Looked up from germline, CDR1 is SGHAT and CDR2 is FQNNGV. This CDR3 is 14 amino acids long. In DNA form, the CDR3 reads TGTGCCAGCAGCCAACAGGGATTCGGCGAAAAACTGTTTTTT. This sequence encodes CASSQQGFGEKLFF. The full variable domain, its missing parts supplied by reference TRBV11-2 and TRBJ1-4, is EAGVAQSPRYKIIEKRQSVAFWCNPISGHATLYWYQQILGQGPKLLIQFQNNGVVDDSQLPKDRFSAERLKGVDSTLKIQPAKLEDSAVYLCASSQQGFGEKLFFGSGTQLSVL.

V gene TRBV19 combines with J gene TRBJ2-1; D not resolved. The CDR3 sequence is 15 residues long. Between the trimmed V and J ends, which lost 3 bases and 7 bases, there was a span of 16 bases. Germline CDR1 LNHDA, CDR2 SQIVND (reference sequence). The CDR3 region is CASSINGPPWNEQFF. Written as DNA, the CDR3 is TGTGCCAGTAGTATTAATGGCCCCCCCTGGAATGAGCAGTTCTTC.

This clonotype was observed at least ten times. The CDR3 coding sequence is TGTGCCAGCAGCTTAGATGGGGGTGACCGGGAGCTGTTTTTT. Amino acid sequence: CASSLDGGDRELFF. The chain employs TRBV11-3 and TRBJ2-2; D tentatively fits TRBD1 or TRBD2 (5 bases each). Germline assignment: CDR1 SGHNT and CDR2 YENEEA. The V end lost 0 bases, the J end lost 9 bases, and 11 bases lay between the germline ends. CDR3 length equals 14 residues.

This clonotype has just a few counts. This chain links TRBV5-1 with TRBJ2-6; D ambiguous. Germline assignment: CDR1 SGHRS and CDR2 YFSETQ. The CDR3 is made up of 15 amino acids. Trimming removed 2 bases from V and 1 base from J, with 7 bases in between. CDR3 sequence reads: CASSFMASGANVLTF. In DNA form, the CDR3 reads TGCGCCAGCAGCTTTATGGCATCTGGGGCCAACGTCCTGACTTTC.

In this sample, this clonotype turned up many times. This chain links TRBV7-2 with TRBJ2-7, with 8 bases lining up with TRBD1. Germline V gene data show CDR1 as SGHTA and CDR2 as FQGNSA. This CDR3 region has 15 residues. V shed 4 bases, J shed 0 bases, and the junction held 5 bases outside the gene matches. The CDR3, as DNA: TGTGCCAGCAGCTATTATACAGGGGGCTCCTACGAGCAGTACTTC. Protein: CASSYYTGGSYEQYF.

This clonotype was seen more than once but under ten times. This chain uses TRBV15 with TRBJ2-5; 8 bases map to TRBD1. CDR1 and CDR2 from the germline V gene are LNHNV and YYDKDF (reference sequence). V lost 0 bases to trimming and J lost 4 bases; unmatched junction nucleotides: 4. This CDR3 spans 15 amino acids. The CDR3: CATSRDLTGAETQYF. CDR3 DNA: TGTGCCACCAGCAGAGATCTGACAGGGGCAGAGACCCAGTACTTC.

V gene TRBV15 combines with J gene TRBJ1-1; the D gene is possibly TRBD1 (5 bases). The germline gives CDR1 LNHNV, CDR2 YYDKDF (reference sequence). This CDR3 is 15 amino acids long. V lost 0 bases to trimming and J lost 1 base, with 9 bases between them. The CDR3 DNA sequence: TGTGCCACCAGCAGAGATGGCAGGGCGAACACTGAAGCTTTCTTT. Translated, it gives CATSRDGRANTEAFF.

The rearrangement uses TRBV15 and TRBJ1-1; a weak D match, TRBD1 (5 bases). V gave up 0 bases and J gave up 1 base, with 12 bases separating them. The CDR3 is 16 residues long. From germline, CDR1 is LNHNV and CDR2 YYDKDF (reference sequence). In DNA form, the CDR3 reads TGTGCCACCAGCAGAGATTATCAGGGTGGGAACACTGAAGCTTTCTTT. Translated, it gives CATSRDYQGGNTEAFF.

As to this clonotype: A much larger clonotype is one base distant, so this may be a read error. The V gene is TRBV7-8, the J gene TRBJ2-5; D may correspond to TRBD1 or TRBD2 (6 bases each). With 1 base removed from V and 2 bases from J, the gap between germline ends came to 8 bases. CDR3 length: 14 residues. The germline V gene encodes CDR1 SGHVS and CDR2 FQNEAQ. In nucleotides, the CDR3 is TGTGCCAGCAGCTTAGGGAGGGGGCAAGAGACCCAGTACTTC. Amino acids: CASSLGRGQETQYF.

This chain uses TRBV5-1 with TRBJ1-2, with a weak D call TRBD1 (6 bases). The CDR3 runs 13 residues. Germline-derived CDR1 and CDR2 are SGHRS and YFSETQ. Between the trimmed V and J ends, which lost 4 bases and 6 bases, there was a span of 13 bases. The CDR3 DNA sequence: TGCGCCAGCAGCCTAAACAGGGTTGATGGCTACACCTTC. Encoded protein: CASSLNRVDGYTF.

This clonotype was seen ten or more times. This chain connects TRBV4-3 to TRBJ2-1; D is undetermined. The CDR3 runs 15 residues. Germline CDR1 and CDR2: LGHNA and YSLEER. Trimming removed 0 bases from V and 0 bases from J, with 6 bases in between. For the CDR3, the DNA is TGCGCCAGCAGCCAAGATCAGAGCTCCTACAATGAGCAGTTCTTC. This codes for CASSQDQSSYNEQFF.

This clonotype came up a few times. The chain joins TRBV5-1 to TRBJ2-2; no definite D call. Trimming stripped 0 bases from V and 5 bases from J, with 14 bases between. Germline-derived CDR1 and CDR2 are SGHRS and YFSETQ. This CDR3 region has 16 residues. The CDR3 DNA reads as TGCGCCAGCAGCTTGGAAGGTCGCGGAGATACCGGGGAGCTGTTTTTT. It is translated as CASSLEGRGDTGELFF.

The genes are TRBV10-3 and TRBJ1-1, with D uncertain. The CDR3 runs to 13 residues. Trimming shortened V by 0 bases and J by 6 bases, and 8 bases separated the two germline ends. Germline CDR1 reads ENHRY; CDR2 reads SYGVKD. The CDR3 sequence is CAISESNKAEAFF. CDR3 nucleotides: TGTGCCATCAGTGAGTCGAACAAGGCTGAAGCTTTCTTT.

The chain carries TRBV27 and TRBJ2-2; D is unclear. Trimming stripped 6 bases from V and 5 bases from J, with 16 bases between. The CDR3 sequence is 15 residues long. Germline assignment: CDR1 MNHEY and CDR2 SMNVEV (reference sequence). The CDR3 reads CASSVSTLGTGELFF. CDR3 in DNA: TGTGCCAGCAGCGTATCGACCCTGGGGACCGGGGAGCTGTTTTTT.